This T cell receptor (beta chain) originates from a study of cytomegalovirus exposure and HLA in healthy donors. Deletions cut 1 base from V and 4 bases from J, with 3 bases between. CDR1 is LNHDA, CDR2 SQIVND, per germline (reference sequence). This CDR3 has 12 amino acids. This PCR relied on a set of 60 Vbeta primers and 13 Jbeta primers. Only in-frame clones appear in the TCRdb table, and some are missing; sequencing was by immunoSEQ multiplex PCR. Of some 150,000 clones listed, 60% to 80% were seen once; the top ten hold more than 9.5%. Material for sequencing was PBMCs. This TCR came from a man between 18 and 35 years old in good health and CMV-seropositive. V gene TRBV19 combines with J gene TRBJ2-3, with D unresolved. CDR3 in DNA: TGTGCCAGTAGTATAGCTTCAGATACGCAGTATTTT. Translating it yields CASSIASDTQYF.